Below, 10 T cell receptor beta chains from the same sample are listed, as sequenced in a study of beta chain features in type 1 diabetes. The antigens of these receptors remain unknown. Study-level points and caveats: The study found moderately but significantly shorter TCRB CDR3s in all four CD4+ subsets of Type 1 diabetes patients.

The whole isolated RNA underwent reverse transcription, so sequencing captured expressed TCRB transcripts. Assay used: immunoSEQ multiplex PCR; TCRdb lists only in-frame clones, some missing. The sample includes more than 300,000 clones, over 9.5% of them seen just once. Sample: naive CD4+ T cells from blood. These receptors came from a woman under 30 with type 1 diabetes.

This clone showed up just a few times. This chain uses TRBV7-2 with TRBJ2-1; 7 positions match TRBD2. CDR1 is SGHTA, CDR2 FQGNSA, per germline. The CDR3 loop spans 13 amino acids. V was clipped by 5 bases and J by 6 bases; unmatched bases: 4. The CDR3, as DNA: TGTGCCAGCAGCATCCGACTAGCCAATGAGCAGTTCTTC. Translated, it gives CASSIRLANEQFF.

The chain recombines TRBV6-5 with TRBJ2-5; 10 nucleotides agree with TRBD1. Germline assignment: CDR1 MNHEY and CDR2 SVGAGI. The CDR3 covers 14 residues. V was pared by 9 bases and J by 4 bases, with 8 bases of the junction left unmatched. The CDR3 region is CARSTGGSGETQYF. Written as DNA, the CDR3 is TGTGCCAGGTCGACAGGGGGCTCAGGAGAGACCCAGTACTTC.

V usage is TRBV28 and J usage is TRBJ1-2; D unclear. Between the trimmed V and J ends, which lost 3 bases and 0 bases, there was a span of 5 bases. The germline gives CDR1 MDHEN, CDR2 SYDVKM. There are 13 residues in the CDR3. The CDR3 nucleotides read TGTGCCAGCAGTTTCCCTCCTAACTATGGCTACACCTTC. Protein: CASSFPPNYGYTF.

This sequence joins TRBV11-2 and TRBJ2-1, with 16 nucleotides matching TRBD2. The CDR3 covers 15 residues. Germline values: CDR1 SGHAT, CDR2 FQNNGV. J lost 10 bases, V lost 5 bases, and 5 bases had no gene match. In nucleotides, the CDR3 is TGTGCCAGCAGCGCCGGGACTAGCGGGGGGGCCGAGCAGTTCTTC. Translation: CASSAGTSGGAEQFF.

This clone was observed a handful of times. V gene TRBV4-1 combines with J gene TRBJ2-5; D possibly corresponds to TRBD1 (6 bases). Germline CDR1 is MGHRA and CDR2 is YSYEKL. Trimming left V 1 base short and J 5 bases short, with 17 bases between. The CDR3 is 16 amino acids. The CDR3 spells CASSQGQGSVGETQYF. In DNA form, the CDR3 reads TGCGCCAGCAGCCAAGGTCAGGGGTCGGTGGGGGAGACCCAGTACTTC.

This clone was counted a few times. The chain employs TRBV28 and TRBJ2-1, with 8 bases identical to TRBD2. V trimming: 3 bases; J trimming: 7 bases; junction bases outside the gene matches: 14. The CDR3 covers 17 residues. Germline assignment: CDR1 MDHEN and CDR2 SYDVKM. The DNA for the CDR3 is TGTGCCAGCAGTTTCGGGGGGGTCTCGCCTAGGCGGAATGAGCAGTTCTTC. Translated, it gives CASSFGGVSPRRNEQFF.

This clone was seen a handful of times. This chain connects TRBV7-9 to TRBJ1-2; D is uncertain. The length of the CDR3 is 13 residues. The germline CDR1 and CDR2 sequences are SEHNR and FQNEAQ (reference sequence). V gave up 3 bases and J gave up 2 bases, with 7 bases separating them. The CDR3 sequence is CASSFNGNYGYTF. The CDR3, as DNA: TGTGCCAGCAGCTTTAATGGCAACTATGGCTACACCTTC.

The V and J genes are TRBV9 and TRBJ1-6, with TRBD1 as a possible D gene (5 bases). Germline lookup yields CDR1 SGDLS and CDR2 YYNGEE. V was shortened by 2 bases and J by 7 bases, with 16 bases between the two germline ends. This CDR3 has 16 residues. Here the CDR3 DNA reads TGTGCCAGCAGCGTGAGTCCAGGGAACCTCAATTCACCCCTCCACTTT. Translation: CASSVSPGNLNSPLHF.

Only a few counts were recorded for this clone. The rearrangement joins TRBV6-5 to TRBJ2-7; no firm D call. Germline V gene lookup returns CDR1 MNHEY and CDR2 SVGAGI. This CDR3 contains 15 residues. The germline V and J ends were trimmed by 0 bases and 6 bases, with 15 bases remaining between them. The CDR3 loop is CASSYSTSPLVEQYF. DNA of the CDR3: TGTGCCAGCAGTTACTCGACTTCTCCTCTGGTCGAGCAGTACTTC.

This chain joins TRBV6-5 and TRBJ2-7; 12 bases fit TRBD2. V trimming: 6 bases; J trimming: 2 bases; junction bases outside the gene matches: 5. CDR1 and CDR2 from the germline V gene are MNHEY and SVGAGI. The CDR3 extends over 15 amino acids. The CDR3 bases are TGTGCCAGCAGCCCTGGACTAGCGGGGACCTACGAGCAGTACTTC. This encodes CASSPGLAGTYEQYF.